This is a list of T cell receptor beta chains from one sample in a study of vaccination and CD4 T cells after COVID-19. TCRdb called the PCR reads again in MiXCR, with one record for every CDR3 protein. Among about 7,100 distinct CDR3 sequences, about two thirds were seen once, and the ten largest hold roughly 15%. These receptors' targets are unknown. The sample consisted of CD4+ T cells from blood, cultured in vitro. The source is a human donor who had recovered from COVID-19. Each CDR3 is given with its conserved first and last residue. D genes are given only for firm matches. A clone size is listed for some rows: how often the clone was seen (once, few, many), or a class if it is expanded.

>NA|TRBJ2-7|TRBV29-1|NA
CSVKSGGLSYEQYF
TGCAGCGTTAAAAGCGGTGGCCTGTCCTACGAGCAGTACTTC
>TRBD1|TRBJ1-6|TRBV7-2|NA
CASSRGSRGNSPLHF
TGTGCCAGCAGCCGAGGGAGCAGGGGGAATTCACCCCTCCACTTT
>NA|TRBJ1-5|TRBV20-1|NA
CSAGYGYFQHF
TGCAGTGCTGGATATGGGTATTTCCAGCATTTT
>NA|TRBJ1-3|TRBV7-2|NA
CASRLSDTVFSGNTIYF
TGTGCCAGCAGACTTTCCGATACGGTTTTCTCTGGAAACACCATATATTTT
>NA|TRBJ1-2|TRBV19|large
CASSIGIDRPYGYTF
TGTGCCAGTAGTATAGGAATCGACAGGCCTTACGGCTACACCTTC
>NA|TRBJ1-5|TRBV18|NA
CASSPEVGGGQPQHF
TGTGCCAGCTCACCAGAGGTAGGCGGTGGTCAGCCCCAGCATTTT
>TRBD1|TRBJ1-1|TRBV6-2/TRBV6-3|NA
CASSRPPGQGEAFF
TGTGCCAGCAGTCGCCCGCCAGGACAGGGTGAAGCTTTCTTT
>NA|TRBJ1-5|TRBV27|NA
CASSFTVLVREGVQPQHF
TGTGCCAGCAGTTTTACGGTGTTGGTCAGGGAAGGGGTTCAGCCCCAGCATTTT
>NA|TRBJ1-3|TRBV19|NA
CASSGPGGGTGNTIYF
TGTGCCAGTAGTGGCCCAGGAGGTGGAACTGGAAACACCATATATTTT
>NA|TRBJ2-5|TRBV15|NA
CATSRDRGTTIKETQYF
TGTGCCACCAGCAGAGATAGGGGGACTACGATAAAAGAGACCCAGTACTTC
>NA|TRBJ2-7|TRBV27|NA
CASSFRGQSYSYEQYF
TGTGCCAGCAGTTTTCGAGGTCAGAGCTACTCCTACGAGCAGTACTTC
>TRBD1|TRBJ1-1|TRBV6-1|NA
CASRSSTGVGEAFF
TGTGCCAGCAGATCATCCACAGGGGTAGGTGAAGCTTTCTTT
>NA|TRBJ1-5|TRBV6-2/TRBV6-3|NA
CASREVRTYSNQPQHF
TGTGCCAGCAGGGAAGTTAGAACCTATAGCAATCAGCCCCAGCATTTT
>NA|TRBJ1-5|TRBV20-1|NA
CSAPPDTVGQPQHF
TGCAGTGCTCCCCCGGACACCGTGGGACAGCCCCAGCATTTT
>NA|TRBJ2-5|TRBV6-5|NA
CASSWGAGETQYF
TGTGCCAGCAGTTGGGGGGCGGGAGAGACCCAGTACTTC
>TRBD1|TRBJ1-1|TRBV7-8|medium-sized
CASSLGDRGTEAFF
TGTGCCAGCAGCTTAGGGGACAGGGGCACTGAAGCTTTCTTT
>NA|TRBJ2-5|TRBV21-1|medium-sized
CASSLWGKETQYF
TGTGCCAGCAGTTTGTGGGGTAAGGAGACCCAGTACTTC
>NA|TRBJ1-6|TRBV6-5|NA
CASSSPRGGNNSPLHF
TGTGCCAGCAGTTCCCCCCGGGGAGGGAATAATTCACCCCTCCACTTT
>NA|TRBJ1-2|TRBV6-1|NA
CASREYTLDYGYTF
TGTGCCAGCAGGGAATACACTCTTGACTATGGCTACACCTTC
>NA|TRBJ1-2|TRBV7-8|once
CASSLGQDYGYTF
TGTGCCAGCAGCTTAGGGCAGGACTATGGCTACACCTTC
>NA|TRBJ1-1|TRBV27|NA
CASSLRSPFTEAFF
TGTGCCAGCAGTTTACGTTCGCCGTTTACTGAAGCTTTCTTT
>NA|TRBJ1-3|TRBV6-5|few
CASSSLQGTSGNTIYF
TGTGCCAGCAGTTCCCTACAGGGAACCTCTGGAAACACCATATATTTT
>NA|TRBJ1-2|TRBV7-2|NA
CASSLGGVRYGYTF
TGTGCCAGCAGCCTAGGGGGGGTCCGATATGGCTACACCTTC
>TRBD2|TRBJ2-1|TRBV20-1|NA
CSATGLAGDEQFF
TGCAGTGCTACGGGACTAGCGGGAGATGAGCAGTTCTTC
>NA|TRBJ1-1|TRBV6-2/TRBV6-3|NA
CASSYGGYTEAFF
TGTGCCAGCAGTTACGGGGGCTACACTGAAGCTTTCTTT
>NA|TRBJ1-1|TRBV6-1|NA
CASSEQVAEAFF
TGTGCCAGCAGTGAACAGGTGGCTGAAGCTTTCTTT
>NA|TRBJ1-1|TRBV27|NA
CASSLSIGYMDTEAFF
TGTGCCAGCAGTTTATCGATAGGATATATGGACACTGAAGCTTTCTTT
>NA|TRBJ1-6|TRBV20-1|few
CSVRLRSYNSPLHF
TGCAGTGTCAGGTTGAGGTCCTATAATTCACCCCTCCACTTT
>TRBD1|TRBJ1-5|TRBV27|large
CASSLSPTGVQPQHF
TGTGCCAGCAGTTTATCCCCGACAGGGGTGCAGCCCCAGCATTTT
>TRBD1|TRBJ2-7|TRBV5-4|once
CASSSGQGLYEQYF
TGTGCCAGCAGCTCTGGACAGGGTCTCTACGAGCAGTACTTC
>NA|TRBJ2-5|TRBV20-1|few
CSARPSGWETQYF
TGCAGTGCTAGACCCTCAGGGTGGGAGACCCAGTACTTC
>NA|TRBJ2-7|TRBV5-8|NA
CASTADRHEQYF
TGTGCCAGCACCGCGGACCGCCACGAGCAGTACTTC
>NA|TRBJ2-1|TRBV20-1|NA
CSAREGVYEQFF
TGCAGTGCTAGAGAAGGAGTCTATGAGCAGTTCTTC